This T cell receptor (beta chain) is from a study of T cell clones after liver transplantation (dated by TCRdb to about 2019). A note on the overall study: ITN030ST, the source of the samples, was a randomized trial that attempted immunosuppression withdrawal within 2 years of liver transplantation. The studied cohort comprised 8 liver transplant recipients, 3 classified as tolerant and 5 as non-tolerant. Third party-reactive TCRbeta sequences were also identified from pre-transplant MLRs to serve as an antigen-independent comparator for donor-reactive sequences. Of the eight recipients, a few were HCV-positive, while the remaining recipients had been transplanted for non-autoimmune, non-viral indications. Subjects received no induction therapy and standard immunosuppression until randomization at 12-24 months post-transplant. Tolerance was defined as complete immunosuppression withdrawal for at least one year with no rise in liver enzymes beyond twice the upper limit of normal. Blood samples were collected pre-transplant, pre-randomization before withdrawal, and post-randomization after either full withdrawal or failed withdrawal. Donor-reactive T cell clones were identified using TCRbeta sequencing after a pre-transplant mixed lymphocyte reaction and were then followed in post-transplant blood. What the authors observed across the whole study: In most of the 8 subjects, circulating donor-reactive CD4 TCRbeta sequences decreased significantly after transplant, regardless of tolerance or HCV status. Because of small, heterogeneous patient numbers and non-standardized post-transplant time points, the conclusions were only preliminary. Low numbers of available donor cells limited the measurable donor-reactive repertoire in two subjects. Because no allograft tissue specimens were available, donor-reactive T cells may have migrated into the graft instead of being deleted. The decline in donor-reactive sequences exceeded the decline in third party-reactive sequences, suggesting partial antigen-specific deletion that was unrelated to withdrawal success. Once repertoire turnover was taken into account, donor-reactive detection showed a significant reduction for CD4 in 7 of 8 subjects and for CD8 in 8 of 8.

A distance of 1 base separates the germline ends of V and J, which lose 1 base and 3 bases respectively. The CDR1 and CDR2 encoded by the germline V gene are MGHDK and SYGVNS. The CDR3 contains 11 residues, cysteine and phenylalanine counted. The DNA shown is the 33-base CDR3, in frame from base 1. Read against the paper, the sample's time point label means: pre-transplant. Unstimulated PBMCs, after thawing, were stained for CD3, CD4 and CD8 and then FACS-sorted into CD3+CD4+ and CD3+CD8+ populations. All 8 studied subjects were randomized to immunosuppression withdrawal. The Qiagen DNeasy Blood and Tissue Kit was used for isolation of genomic DNA. High-throughput TCRbeta CDR3 sequencing of frozen genomic DNA was performed by immunoSEQ, including PCR amplification, mapping, bias correction and internal controls. On the authors' methods: Only productive rearrangements were retained, with each unique TCRbeta sequence defined by its CDR3 nucleotide sequence together with its V and J gene. Donor-reactive sequences required at least 5-fold expansion in CFSE-low cells versus unstimulated pre-transplant cells and at least 0.01% frequency. Minimum frequency thresholds were set for each subject on the basis of the unstimulated sample with the lowest template count, so that a detection power of at least 90% was ensured. Jensen-Shannon divergence between the top 1000 TCRbeta sequences post-transplant and pre-transplant was used to measure repertoire turnover. Changes in detection of donor-reactive sequences were assessed with two-sided Fisher's exact tests. As stored in TCRdb, this immuneACCESS dataset retains in-frame rearrangements with V and J assigned. A fraction of the clones does not appear; measured against another copy, unresolved V genes explain less than half of the discrepancy, and the remainder lacks a known reason. V and J calls and clone size are copied from that table; D and trimming were computed from the DNA. This sample is represented by approximately 72,000 clones; 90% of them were singletons. The ten largest clones represent roughly 2.5% of the sample.

As for this clone: Its antigen target is currently unknown. The input lacks base qualities; no much larger clone sits a single base away.

Sequenced material: CD4+ T cells from blood, taken before liver transplant. The sequence was collected from a human donor who received a liver transplant. Recombination linked TRBV25-1 to TRBJ2-7; the D gene assignment is ambiguous. In nucleotides, the sequence is TGTGCCAGCAGTGAATTCTACGAGCAGTACTTC. Translation gives CASSEFYEQYF.